What follows is one T cell receptor (beta chain) and its context. Its antigen is not known. CD4+ naive, central memory, regulatory and stem cell-like memory cells were sorted via CD45RO/CCR7/CD25/CD127/CD95/CD27. This sample is part of a study of beta chain features in type 1 diabetes. The study reverse transcribed the entire isolated RNA, so it sequenced expressed TCRB transcripts. An average near 3.57 million reads came from naive, central memory and regulatory T cell samples. The data were produced by immunoSEQ multiplex PCR, yet TCRdb's version contains in-frame clones alone and is incomplete. The table records some 350,000 clones, around a tenth of them present only once. Per the germline V gene, CDR1 is SGHVS and CDR2 is FNYEAQ. V dropped 5 bases and J dropped 3 bases, with 20 bases sitting between them. The CDR3 spans 16 residues. General observations from the study: Patients with Type 1 diabetes showed moderately but significantly shorter TCRB CDR3s in all four CD4+ subsets.

The J gene is TRBJ2-7, the V gene TRBV7-6; TRBD2 might be the D (6 bases). The sample consisted of central memory CD4+ T cells from blood. The origin of this receptor is a man between 25 and 39 years old with type 1 diabetes. CDR3 sequence reads: CASSPRFGTDGYEQYF. CDR3 DNA sequence: TGTGCCAGCAGCCCCCGATTTGGGACTGATGGCTACGAGCAGTACTTC.